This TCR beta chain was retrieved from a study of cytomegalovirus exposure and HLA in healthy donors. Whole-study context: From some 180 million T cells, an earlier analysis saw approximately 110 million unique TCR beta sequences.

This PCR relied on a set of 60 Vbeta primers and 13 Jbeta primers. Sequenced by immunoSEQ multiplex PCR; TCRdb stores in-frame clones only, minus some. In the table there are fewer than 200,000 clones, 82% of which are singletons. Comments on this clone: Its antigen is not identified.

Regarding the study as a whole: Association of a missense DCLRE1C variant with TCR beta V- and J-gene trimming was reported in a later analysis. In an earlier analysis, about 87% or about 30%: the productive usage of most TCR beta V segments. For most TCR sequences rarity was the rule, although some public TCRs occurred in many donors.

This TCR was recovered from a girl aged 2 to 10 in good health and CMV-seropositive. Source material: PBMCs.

The CDR3: CANKSGTGLRDTQYF. The CDR3 DNA reads TGTGCCAACAAGTCAGGGACAGGGTTGAGAGATACGCAGTATTTT. This rearrangement joins TRBV2 to TRBJ2-3; TRBD1 matches 9 bases. V shed 10 bases and J 5 bases; nucleotides not matched to a gene: 13. Germline CDR1 reads SNHLY; CDR2 reads FYNNEI. The CDR3 length is 15 residues.